These T cell receptor beta chains were read from a single sample in a study of T cell clonotyping in hematopoietic cell transplantation. TCRdb's copy holds only in-frame clones and misses some; the assay was immunoSEQ multiplex PCR. The sample contains 13,000 to 15,000 clones, around 86% of which appear only once. The specimen was PBMCs, collected 100 days after allogeneic stem cell transplant. These receptors were taken from a male patient aged 45-60 years who had an allogeneic stem cell transplant from an unrelated donor, so T cells may come from the graft donor. Some clones in this sample may be carry-over from other donors' samples. CDR3s include the opening cysteine and the closing phenylalanine or tryptophan. The D gene is left open where the match is weak. Size values are once, few and many counts, or a class for expanded clones, and some rows have none.

size	D	V	J	DNA	CDR3
once	.	TRBV10-3	TRBJ2-7	TGTGCCATCCGGGATTTGTACGAGCAGTACTTC	CAIRDLYEQYF
.	TRBD1	TRBV28	TRBJ1-5	TGTGCCAGCAGCTCCGCGGGACAGGGTTTTTCGAATAGCAATCAGCCCCAGCATTTT	CASSSAGQGFSNSNQPQHF
.	TRBD2	TRBV7-9	TRBJ2-2	TGTGCCAGCAGCTTTGGCGGGGGGCTGGACACCGGGGAGCTGTTTTTT	CASSFGGGLDTGELFF
.	.	TRBV14	TRBJ1-2	TGTGCCAGCAGCCAAGATCCTCAGGACCACTATGGCTACACCTTC	CASSQDPQDHYGYTF
.	.	TRBV29-1	TRBJ2-7	TGCAGCGTTGAAGTTTCGGGTCCGAACGAGCAGTACTTC	CSVEVSGPNEQYF
.	TRBD1	TRBV29-1	TRBJ2-7	TGCAGCGTGGGGGAGGTTTCAACCGGGACAGGGTTCTACGAGCAGTACTTC	CSVGEVSTGTGFYEQYF
.	.	TRBV29-1	TRBJ1-1	TGCAGCGCCGAGGGGGGGTATACTGAAGCTTTCTTT	CSAEGGYTEAFF
.	TRBD1	TRBV5-1	TRBJ1-6	TGCGCCAGCAGCTTACGGGACAGAAATTCACCCCTCCACTTT	CASSLRDRNSPLHF
once	TRBD2	TRBV2	TRBJ2-7	TGTGCCAGCACGGTCTCGACGGGGGGGTTAGGGGAGCAGTACTTC	CASTVSTGGLGEQYF
.	.	TRBV5-4	TRBJ2-7	TGTGCCAGCAGCTTACAGGGTTACGAGCAGTACTTC	CASSLQGYEQYF
.	.	TRBV29-1	TRBJ2-3	TGCAGCTCGGGGTCGGTCTATACGCAGTATTTT	CSSGSVYTQYF
.	TRBD2	TRBV4-1	TRBJ2-7	TGCGCCAGCAGCCCTTCTAGCGGGGGGGCACCCTACGAGCAGTACTTC	CASSPSSGGAPYEQYF
.	.	TRBV28	TRBJ1-2	TGTGCCAGCAGTGCATTTAACTATGGCTACACCTTC	CASSAFNYGYTF
once	.	TRBV27	TRBJ2-2	TGTGCCAGCAGCCCAAGAACAGGGACCGGGGAGCTGTTTTTT	CASSPRTGTGELFF
few	TRBD2	TRBV2	TRBJ2-1	TGTGCCAGCAATCCCACGGGACTAGCGGGTGGCCCTCACAATGAGCAGTTCTTC	CASNPTGLAGGPHNEQFF
.	TRBD2	TRBV4-1	TRBJ2-5	TGCGCCAGCAGCCAAGGTAGAGCGGGGGGGCTAGAGACCCAGTACTTC	CASSQGRAGGLETQYF
.	TRBD1	TRBV27	TRBJ2-7	TGTGCCAGCAAGGGACAGGGTATCTACGAGCAGTACTTC	CASKGQGIYEQYF
.	.	TRBV7-9	TRBJ1-2	TGTGCCAGCAGCTTACGGACAGACTTACCCTATGGCTACACCTTC	CASSLRTDLPYGYTF
.	.	TRBV5-4	TRBJ1-2	TGTGCCAGCAGCTTGGACGGGACGAACTATGGCTACACCTTC	CASSLDGTNYGYTF
.	TRBD1	TRBV29-1	TRBJ1-2	TGCAGCGTTGTTGCAGGGGGCCGCCATGGCTACACCTTC	CSVVAGGRHGYTF
once	.	TRBV13	TRBJ2-3	TGTGCCAGCAGCTCAGTTGGCGAGGTGGGCACAGATACGCAGTATTTT	CASSSVGEVGTDTQYF
.	TRBD2	TRBV7-8	TRBJ2-7	TGTGCCAGCAGCTTCAGGAGTGGACTAGCATACTACGAGCAGTACTTC	CASSFRSGLAYYEQYF
.	.	TRBV27	TRBJ2-5	TGTGCCAGCAAAAGGGAGGGGGAGGCTGCAGAGACCCAGTACTTC	CASKREGEAAETQYF
.	.	TRBV30	TRBJ1-5	TGTGCCTGGAGCGGGACGAGGATTCAGCCCCAGCATTTT	CAWSGTRIQPQHF
few	.	TRBV7-9	TRBJ1-2	TGTGCCAGCAACGCGGCAGGGGCGCATGATGGCTACACCTTC	CASNAAGAHDGYTF
.	.	TRBV7-8	TRBJ1-3	TGTGCCAGCAGCTTAGGGACCGGGGTCGGAAACACCATATATTTT	CASSLGTGVGNTIYF
.	TRBD1	TRBV5-1	TRBJ1-4	TGCGCCAGCAGCTTGGAAGGCACGACAGGGGAAAAACTGTTTTTT	CASSLEGTTGEKLFF
once	TRBD1	TRBV5-6	TRBJ2-7	TGTGCCAGCAGCTCCGAGATCAGGACAGGGAGGTACGAGCAGTACTTC	CASSSEIRTGRYEQYF
.	TRBD1	TRBV9	TRBJ1-5	TGTGCCAGCAGCGTAGAGGGGGCTAGCAATCAGCCCCAGCATTTT	CASSVEGASNQPQHF
.	TRBD1	TRBV2	TRBJ2-7	TGTGCCAGCAGTGTAGGGCCTGGACAGGGGAGCTACGAGCAGTACTTC	CASSVGPGQGSYEQYF
.	.	TRBV2	TRBJ1-4	TGTGCCAGCACAGGGTATGATGAAAAACTGTTTTTT	CASTGYDEKLFF
few	.	TRBV27	TRBJ2-4	TGTGCCAGCAGTTTATCGGGGGCGGTGGCCAAAAACATTCAGTACTTC	CASSLSGAVAKNIQYF
.	.	TRBV5-1	TRBJ1-1	TGCGCCAGCAGCGATCCCCCAATGAACACTGAAGCTTTCTTT	CASSDPPMNTEAFF
.	.	TRBV7-8	TRBJ1-5	TGTGCCAGCAGCTTGAACGCGAACAATCAGCCCCAGCATTTT	CASSLNANNQPQHF
once	TRBD1	TRBV4-1	TRBJ2-1	TGCGCCAGCAGGGAAGGGACAGGCACTAACAATGAGCAGTTCTTC	CASREGTGTNNEQFF
.	.	TRBV11-1	TRBJ1-1	TGTGCCAGCAGCTTAGCGCTGGGGGAGGGGAACACTGAAGCTTTCTTT	CASSLALGEGNTEAFF
.	.	TRBV25-1	TRBJ1-5	TGTGCCAGCAGCAGGGGCTTAGGGCAGCCCCAGCATTTT	CASSRGLGQPQHF
.	TRBD2	TRBV14	TRBJ2-7	TGTGCCAGCAGCCAACTAGGGGACTACTCCTACGAGCAGTACTTC	CASSQLGDYSYEQYF
.	.	TRBV2	TRBJ2-7	TGTGCCAGCAGTGGTGACCGTCTATGGAGCTCCTACGAGCAGTACTTC	CASSGDRLWSSYEQYF
.	TRBD1	TRBV30	TRBJ1-1	TGTGCCGGGGACAGGGAGACGCGAGCTTTCTTT	CAGDRETRAFF
.	TRBD1	TRBV7-7	TRBJ2-7	TGTGCCAGCAGCCCACATCGGGACAGGTATCCCTACGAGCAGTACTTC	CASSPHRDRYPYEQYF
.	.	TRBV6-1	TRBJ1-5	TGTGCCAGCAGTGAAGGTAGCCTCCAGCCCCAGCATTTT	CASSEGSLQPQHF
.	.	TRBV5-1	TRBJ1-2	TGCGCCAGCAGCTTGGAGACTTCCTATGGCTACACCTTC	CASSLETSYGYTF
.	TRBD1	TRBV6-5	TRBJ1-6	TGTGCCAGCAGTTACCTTAATTCAGGGGGGAATTCACCCCTCCACTTT	CASSYLNSGGNSPLHF
.	TRBD1	TRBV28	TRBJ2-7	TGTGCCAGCAGGTCGAAAGGACAGGGGTCATGGGAGCAGTACTTC	CASRSKGQGSWEQYF
.	.	TRBV10-3	TRBJ1-4	TGTGCCACCACCTTCGATGCGGGAAGTGAAAAACTGTTTTTT	CATTFDAGSEKLFF
.	TRBD2	TRBV7-2	TRBJ2-2	TGTGCCAGCAGCTACTTCGGGATACATAGCGGGTACACCGGGGAGCTGTTTTTT	CASSYFGIHSGYTGELFF
.	.	TRBV4-3	TRBJ1-5	TGCGCCAGCAGCCAAGGGGGCGGTCAGCCCCAGCATTTT	CASSQGGGQPQHF
.	.	TRBV30	TRBJ2-3	TGTGCCTGGAGTGTACTTTTCACAGATACGCAGTATTTT	CAWSVLFTDTQYF
.	TRBD1	TRBV2	TRBJ1-2	TGTGCCAGCAGTTGGTCCGGGACAGACTTCTATGGCTACACCTTC	CASSWSGTDFYGYTF
.	.	TRBV18	TRBJ2-7	TGTGCCAGCTCACCACTCTCCTACGAGCAGTACTTC	CASSPLSYEQYF
.	TRBD1	TRBV7-6	TRBJ2-7	TGTGCCAGCAGCTTTACAGGGGAAGGCTACGAGCAGTACTTC	CASSFTGEGYEQYF
.	.	TRBV5-1	TRBJ1-3	TGCGCCAGCAGCTTGGACAGGGCTAGTGGAAACACCATATATTTT	CASSLDRASGNTIYF
.	.	TRBV19	TRBJ2-1	TGTGCCAGTAGTACCAAGAGGGGGTCGGATGAGCAGTTCTTC	CASSTKRGSDEQFF
.	.	TRBV11-2	TRBJ2-7	TGTGCCAGCAGCCCTTCCATCCCGACGGGGTCCTACGAGCAGTACTTC	CASSPSIPTGSYEQYF
.	.	TRBV15	TRBJ2-5	TGTGCCACCAGCAGCGGGCGAGAGACCCAGTACTTC	CATSSGRETQYF